The clone carrying this T cell receptor beta chain appeared a single time. The antigen is unknown. Indicated treatment: oral pan-JAK inhibitor, 5-10 mg twice daily. The data belong to a study of CD8+ T cells in alopecia areata. The sequencing template was cDNA reverse transcribed from extracted RNA. This table comes from immunoSEQ multiplex PCR, and its TCRdb copy is limited to in-frame clones, with some not included. The sample holds under 200,000 clones, roughly two thirds seen once. Study observations and caveats: With patients, TCR sharing proved less clear than in mice, a difference possibly related to HLA. With just one nonresponder, it is still uncertain whether baseline CD8+ expansion relates to response.

The CDR3 runs to 16 residues. Germline CDR1 reads PRHDT; CDR2 reads FYEKMQ (reference sequence). Trimming at V came to 0 bases and at J to 10 bases, leaving 7 bases not matched to a gene. This chain uses TRBV13 with TRBJ1-6; TRBD1 matches 9 bases. The source was CD4+ T cells sorted from blood, collected at week 4, from a patient treated with tofacitinib. This receptor was identified in a human donor with alopecia areata. As DNA, the CDR3 is TGTGCCAGCAGCTTAGGGGCCGGGACAGGGTCATCACCCCTCCACTTT. This codes for CASSLGAGTGSSPLHF. The variable domain in full, with the rest retrieved from reference TRBV13 and TRBJ1-6, is AAGVIQSPRHLIKEKRETATLKCYPIPRHDTVYWYQQGPGQDPQFLISFYEKMQSDKGSIPDRFSAQQFSDYHSELNMSSLELGDSALYFCASSLGAGTGSSPLHFGNGTRLTVT.